This TCR beta chain was identified in a study of early T cells in non-severe SARS-CoV-2 infection. Overall study: With bulk RNA from unsorted whole blood as input, sequencing yielded unpaired chains.

From germline, CDR1 is MGHDK and CDR2 SYGVNS. Trimming cost V 2 bases and J 5 bases; bases outside gene matches: 11. The CDR3 runs 16 residues. TCRdb used MiXCR to reprocess the 5' RACE reads, holding one entry per CDR3 protein. Found here are tens of thousands of distinct CDR3 sequences, about a tenth of them singletons; the top ten hold approximately 5.7%. The sequencing here drew on whole blood, taken at baseline. This sequence joins TRBV25-1 and TRBJ1-2; 7 nucleotides match TRBD1. The receptor's source is an adult who was a healthcare worker with PCR-confirmed SARS-CoV-2 infection or an uninfected control (not recorded which). The CDR3 here is CASSEGTAVTLYGYTF. The CDR3 coding sequence is TGTGCCAGCAGTGAAGGGACAGCCGTAACGCTGTATGGCTACACCTTC.